This T cell receptor (beta chain) came from a study of blood T cell repertoires in COVID-19. Study as a whole: COVID-19 samples from acute and convalescent phases originated in the United States, Italy and Spain. T cells, B-cell-depleted T cells, or PBMCs supplied cDNA or gDNA.

How the authors handled the data: The authors estimated nucleated cell counts from reference gene primer amplification. The method was immunoSEQ multiplex PCR; TCRdb's version includes in-frame clones alone and lacks a portion of them. Clonal size and the V and J genes are those of that table, whereas D and trimming came from the DNA. The sample includes tens of thousands of clones, 86% seen only once; the top ten take over 7.5%. Per the germline V gene, CDR1 is SGHDT and CDR2 is YYEEEE. The V end was cut by 0 bases, the J end by 3 bases, with 9 bases between. The CDR3 length is 15 residues. The source of this sequence is a man aged 25 to 40 with acute or convalescent COVID-19. The chain combines TRBV5-6 with TRBJ2-2, with D tentatively TRBD1 (6 bases). Specimen: peripheral blood. The CDR3, as DNA: TGTGCCAGCAGCTTGGTACAGGGTGACACCGGGGAGCTGTTTTTT. It yields the protein CASSLVQGDTGELFF.